This TCR beta chain was captured in a study of blood T cell repertoires in COVID-19. Looking at the study overall: Some COVID-19 samples were acute and others convalescent; all came from the United States, Italy and Spain. From T cells, B-cell-depleted T cells, or PBMCs came the material, which was cDNA or gDNA.

This clone was picked up one time. In the source study's methods: Reference gene primer amplification gave estimated nucleated cell counts. Repertoires were generated with immunoSEQ multiplex PCR, while TCRdb's copy carries only in-frame clones and drops some. V, J and clone size were drawn from that table, and D and trimming were deduced from the DNA. This sample has 30,000 to 35,000 clones; more than 70% occur once, and the top ten carry roughly 15%. This CDR3 is built from 13 residues. The V and J ends lost 3 bases and 6 bases, in that order; junction bases with no gene match: 4. The germline V gene encodes CDR1 LGHNA and CDR2 YNFKEQ.

The specimen sequenced was peripheral blood. This chain joins TRBV4-2 and TRBJ2-7; 8 bases are shared with TRBD1. This receptor was taken from a man at least 80 years old with active or convalescent COVID-19. CDR3 nucleotides: TGTGCCAGCAGCCAGCCGACAGGGGTCGAGCAGTACTTC. Translating it yields CASSQPTGVEQYF.